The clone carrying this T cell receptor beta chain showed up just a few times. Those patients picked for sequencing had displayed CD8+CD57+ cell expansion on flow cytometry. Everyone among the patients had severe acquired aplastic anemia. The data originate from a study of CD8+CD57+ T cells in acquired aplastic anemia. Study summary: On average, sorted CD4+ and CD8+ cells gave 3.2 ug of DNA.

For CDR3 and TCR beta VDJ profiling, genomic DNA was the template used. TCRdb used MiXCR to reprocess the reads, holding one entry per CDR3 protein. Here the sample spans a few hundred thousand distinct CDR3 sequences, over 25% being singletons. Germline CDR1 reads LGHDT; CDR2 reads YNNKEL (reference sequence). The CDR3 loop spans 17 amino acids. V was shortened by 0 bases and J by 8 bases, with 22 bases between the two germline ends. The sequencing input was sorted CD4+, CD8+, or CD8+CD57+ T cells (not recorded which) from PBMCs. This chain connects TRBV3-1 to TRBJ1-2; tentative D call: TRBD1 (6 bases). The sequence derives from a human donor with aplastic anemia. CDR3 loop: CASSQEGAQSLSHGYTF. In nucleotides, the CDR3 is TGTGCCAGCAGCCAAGAGGGGGCCCAGAGTCTATCCCACGGCTACACCTTC.